These 5 T cell receptor beta chains were sequenced from one sample in a study of blood T cells in healthy people across ages (dated by TCRdb to the mid-2010s). The library was generated by 5' RACE. Sequenced using an Illumina HiSeq 2500. A second roughly 6 to 12 cycle PCR used a sample-barcoded 5' primer and a J-beta primer mix. Starting from the raw public reads, TCRdb applied fastp trimming at Q25, assembled clones with MiXCR and retained in-frame beta chains. Each entry merges the rows of one CDR3 protein and shows their most common DNA and genes. This sample holds approximately 1,000,000 distinct CDR3 sequences; under 40% were observed only once. The biggest ten clones account for about 12% of the sample. The sequencing input was blood. Receptors originate from a man aged 18 to 35 in good health.

This chain uses TRBV30 with TRBJ2-3; TRBD2 aligns across 10 bases. Germline V CDR1 and CDR2: GTSNPN, SVGIG (reference sequence). The V segment lost 8 bases and the J segment 13 bases; nucleotides outside the gene matches: 9. There are 11 residues in the CDR3. The CDR3 sequence is CASDLAGVKYF. In DNA, the CDR3 is TGTGCCAGTGACCTAGCGGGGGTTAAGTATTTT.

The chain combines TRBV28 with TRBJ1-4; the D is unclear. CDR1 and CDR2 (germline): MDHEN, SYDVKM. This CDR3 spans 15 amino acids. V lost 5 bases and J lost 8, with 18 bases in between. Written as DNA, the CDR3 is TGTGCCAGCAGTGGAGGCGGGCATTTTCGGGAAAAACTGTTTTTT. Encoded protein: CASSGGGHFREKLFF. Full variable domain (rest looked up from reference TRBV28 and TRBJ1-4): DVKVTQSSRYLVKRTGEKVFLECVQDMDHENMFWYRQDPGLGLRLIYFSYDVKMKEKGDIPEGYSVSREKKERFSLILESASTNQTSMYLCASSGGGHFREKLFFGSGTQLSVL.

This clonotype has more than one count but fewer than ten. The rearrangement links TRBV4-3 to TRBJ1-2; D gene unclear. CDR3 size: 17 residues. The V end was cut by 0 bases, the J end by 0 bases, with 14 bases between. CDR1 LGHNA and CDR2 YSLEER come from the germline V gene. This CDR3 is CASSQDLGELANYGYTF. The CDR3 DNA is TGCGCCAGCAGCCAAGATTTGGGCGAACTCGCTAACTATGGCTACACCTTC.

The CDR3 sequence: CASKQGAGEQYF. CDR3 in DNA: TGTGCCAGCAAACAGGGGGCGGGGGAGCAGTACTTC. The chain couples TRBV2 to TRBJ2-4, with 9 positions matching TRBD1. Germline V lookup: CDR1 SNHLY, CDR2 FYNNEI. The CDR3 extends over 12 amino acids. The junction had 8 bases not matched to a gene; V was cut back by 7 bases and J by 13 bases.

This clonotype was detected a few times. The chain joins TRBV25-1 to TRBJ1-2; D might be TRBD1 (5 bases). CDR1 MGHDK and CDR2 SYGVNS come from the germline V gene. The CDR3 has 14 amino acids. V lost 0 bases, J lost 2 bases, and 7 bases lay in between. The chain's CDR3 is CASSEYGGNYGYTF. The DNA of the CDR3 is TGTGCCAGCAGTGAATATGGGGGAAACTATGGCTACACCTTC.